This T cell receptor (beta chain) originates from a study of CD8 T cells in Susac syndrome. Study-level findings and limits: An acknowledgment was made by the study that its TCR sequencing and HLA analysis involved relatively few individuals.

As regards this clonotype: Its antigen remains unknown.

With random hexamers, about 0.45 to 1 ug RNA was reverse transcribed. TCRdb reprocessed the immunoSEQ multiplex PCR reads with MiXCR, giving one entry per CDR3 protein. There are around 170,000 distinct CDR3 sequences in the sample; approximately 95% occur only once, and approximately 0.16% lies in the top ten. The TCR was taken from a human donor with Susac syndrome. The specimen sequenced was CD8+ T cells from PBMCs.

The chain's CDR3 is CASSASGSSYNEQFF. CDR3 nucleotides: TGTGCCAGCAGCGCGAGCGGGAGCTCCTACAATGAGCAGTTCTTC. The V and J genes are TRBV11-2 and TRBJ2-1; 8 bases line up with TRBD2. The junction had 3 bases not matched to a gene; V was cut back by 5 bases and J by 0 bases. Germline V gene data show CDR1 as SGHAT and CDR2 as FQNNGV. The CDR3 loop spans 15 amino acids.